This T cell receptor (beta chain) was identified in a study of T-cell memory formation after mild COVID-19. CDR1 and CDR2 from the germline V gene are SGHTA and FQGNSA. The V and J ends lost 4 bases and 7 bases, in that order; junction bases with no gene match: 5. The CDR3 consists of 14 residues. TCRdb passed the 5' RACE reads through MiXCR, listing each CDR3 protein once. Here the sample spans under 250,000 distinct CDR3 sequences, over 9% being singletons. This clonotype was seen at least ten times. The TCR was taken from a man in his late teens or twenties who had mild COVID-19 (a few samples of this study predate the infection). Cell type and time point are not known. This chain connects TRBV7-2 to TRBJ2-2; 8 nucleotides line up with TRBD1. Sequenced sample: PBMCs or a T cell subset sorted from them (not recorded which). This chain's CDR3 is CASSWTGIDGELFF. The CDR3, as DNA: TGTGCCAGCAGCTGGACAGGGATCGACGGGGAGCTGTTTTTT.